This T cell receptor (delta chain) was observed in a study of gamma-delta chains in newborns, infants, children. Background on the study: Innate gammadelta T cells reportedly expand polyclonally right after birth, driven by microbial exposure, per the title.

With 1 base clipped from V and 3 bases from J, the junction kept 24 bases outside the gene matches. Germline CDR1 TSWWSYY, CDR2 QGS. CDR3 length equals 21 residues. TCRdb used CATT to re-call clones from the reads. The table shows about 9,200 delta-chain clones, with roughly 20% occurring only once. The receptor was isolated from a child who was a newborn, infant or young child, either healthy, febrile or measles-vaccinated (not recorded which). The sample taken for sequencing was blood. The rearrangement uses TRDV1 and TRDJ4; TRDD3 aligns across 9 bases. The CDR3: CALGEPPERLGDLTPAGPLIF. For the CDR3, the DNA is TGTGCTCTTGGGGAACCGCCGGAACGTCTGGGGGATCTTACTCCCGCCGGACCCCTGATCTTT.